This T cell receptor beta chain was captured in a study of blood T cell repertoires in COVID-19 (dated by TCRdb to 2020 to 2021). Regarding the complete study: Collaborator samples came from the United States, Italy and Spain and covered acute and convalescent phases of COVID-19. The sample metadata nearly always contained a de-identified subject ID, COVID-19 status, age in years and sex. The prospective study material was composed of cDNA or gDNA derived from T cells, B-cell-depleted T cells, or PBMCs. Deeply sampled blood TCRbeta repertoires from subjects exposed to, actively infected with, or recovered from COVID-19 were included in the dataset. Where available, HLA class I and class II types were obtained from metadata supplied by the sample provider rather than from assay-based typing. The samples were drawn from two sources: the first 160 participants of the ongoing ImmuneRACE study, and approximately 1,300 subjects contributed by 6 global collaborators. The repertoires were released in a freely available public database intended as a resource for research on the immune response to SARS-CoV-2.

The paper's findings and limits, for the study overall: How much clinical and demographic metadata was included differed by source and by participant, and the metadata was provided uncurated.

The collaborating institutions used their own protocols to collect whole blood in K2EDTA tubes. For TCRbeta analysis, collaborators shipped samples as frozen whole blood, isolated PBMCs, or DNA extracted from either of those sample types. About this clone: What antigen it recognizes has not been identified. Base qualities are not provided; no much larger clone lies one nucleotide away.

TCRbeta CDR3 regions were amplified from genomic DNA by means of the immunoSEQ Assay, a bias-controlled multiplex PCR. In the paper's pipeline: Within the assay, amplification of reference gene primers was used to estimate how many nucleated cells each sample contained. To quantify the absolute abundance of each unique TCRbeta CDR3 rearrangement, sequence reads were collapsed and filtered. For each sample, productive Simpson clonality was calculated as the square root of Simpson's diversity index across productive rearrangements. TCRdb took this table from immuneACCESS and kept in-frame rearrangements with V and J called. Such tables lack part of the clones; where checked against another copy, unresolved V genes explain under half of the gap, and the rest is unexplained. Clone size and the V and J calls come from that table; the DNA yielded D and trimming. The sample data list approximately 150,000 clones, and approximately 90% of these were observed just once. Roughly 1% of the sample rests with the top ten.

The sequencing input was peripheral blood. This receptor was identified in a woman aged 50 to 65 with acute or convalescent COVID-19.

The CDR3 amino acid sequence is: CASSLATREQYF. The nucleotides are TGTGCCAGCAGCTTGGCCACGAGGGAGCAGTACTTC. This chain joins TRBV5-6 to TRBJ2-7; the D gene is unclear. The CDR3 spans 12 residues, from the cysteine through the phenylalanine. Left in the record is the CDR3 DNA by itself, 36 bases read in frame from the first base. CDR1 and CDR2 are drawn from the germline V gene: SGHDT, YYEEEE. V is clipped by 0 bases and J by 7 bases, and the sequence between their germline boundaries is 8 bases long.